Sequencing of this T cell receptor beta chain was carried out in a study of siplizumab effects on memory and regulatory T cells. Study results and caveats: It seemed that naive T cells were more diverse than memory cells and were major contributors to the alloresponse.

As regards this clone: Its antigen is as yet unknown.

V dropped 4 bases and J dropped 1 base, with 9 bases sitting between them. Germline lookup yields CDR1 SGDLS and CDR2 YYNGEE. The CDR3 has 14 amino acids. Measured with immunoSEQ multiplex PCR; TCRdb has only the in-frame clones, and not every one. Of some 97,000 clones detected, about 95% appear once; the ten largest clones hold approximately 1.3%. This chain uses TRBV9 with TRBJ2-1; possibly TRBD2 for D (5 bases). This clonotype originated in a human donor in good health. Sequenced sample: non-Treg CD4+ T cells sorted from blood. CDR3 sequence (DNA): TGTGCCAGCAGCACGAGGACTTCCTACAATGAGCAGTTCTTC. Translating it yields CASSTRTSYNEQFF.